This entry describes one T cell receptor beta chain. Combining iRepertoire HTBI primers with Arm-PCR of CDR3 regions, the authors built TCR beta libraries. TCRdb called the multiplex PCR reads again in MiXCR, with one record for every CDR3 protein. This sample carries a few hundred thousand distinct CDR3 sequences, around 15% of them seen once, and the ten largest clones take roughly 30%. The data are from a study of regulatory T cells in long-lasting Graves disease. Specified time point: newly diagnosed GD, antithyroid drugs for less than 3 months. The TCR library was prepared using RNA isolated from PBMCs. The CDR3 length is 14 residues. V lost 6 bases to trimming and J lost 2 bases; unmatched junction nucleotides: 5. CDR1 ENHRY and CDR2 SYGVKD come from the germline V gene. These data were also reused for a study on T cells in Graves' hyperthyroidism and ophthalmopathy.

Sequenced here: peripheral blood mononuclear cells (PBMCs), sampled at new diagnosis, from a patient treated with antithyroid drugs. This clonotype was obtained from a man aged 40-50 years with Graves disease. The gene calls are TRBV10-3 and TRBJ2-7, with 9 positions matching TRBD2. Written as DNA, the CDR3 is TGTGCCATCAGGATTAGCGGGGGTACCTACGAGCAGTACTTC. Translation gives CAIRISGGTYEQYF.